This TCR beta chain was captured by sequencing in a study of siplizumab effects on memory and regulatory T cells. Study-level points and caveats: The majority of clones, roughly 75-95% of proliferating CD4+ or CD8+ clones, lacked an assignable naive or memory phenotype. In unstimulated cells, naive T cells appeared more diverse than memory T cells and seemed major alloresponse contributors.

In each sample, about 100,000 TCR templates were assayed. The data were produced by immunoSEQ multiplex PCR, yet TCRdb's version contains in-frame clones alone and is incomplete. The profile shows tens of thousands of clones, roughly 90% of them singletons. On this clone itself: Its antigen is still unknown.

Germline CDR1 and CDR2: WSHSY and SAAADI. V was cut by 5 bases and J by 2 bases, with 10 bases left in between. The CDR3 covers 13 residues. This clonotype originated in a human donor in good health. The sequenced sample consisted of naive CD8+ T cells sorted from blood. V and J are TRBV10-2 and TRBJ2-7, with D perhaps TRBD2 (5 bases). CDR3 sequence reads: CASSRTLTYEQYF. The CDR3, as DNA: TGCGCCAGCAGTCGGACTTTAACCTACGAGCAGTACTTC.